Here is one T cell receptor beta chain with its context. Residents of around 24 US areas, aged roughly 18 to 95 years, made up the participants. Participants reported their clinical history, and cohort assignment relied on those reports. In the source study's methods: From reference gene primer amplification, estimates of nucleated cell counts were derived. Here immunoSEQ multiplex PCR was the method, and the copy in TCRdb shows in-frame clones only, minus some. The D gene and trimming were derived from the DNA, and the V and J assignments and clone size from that table. Here the sample spans fewer than 500,000 clones, 87% being singletons. These data belong to a study of blood T cell repertoires in COVID-19. Study at large: Sources were T cells, B-cell-depleted T cells, or PBMCs; the material itself was cDNA or gDNA.

The receptor was isolated from a woman under 30 who had recovered from COVID-19. Sequencing used PBMCs or T cells enriched from blood (not recorded which).

In DNA, the CDR3 is TGTGCCAGCAGCATCGGGACTAGCGGGGTTTCCTACAATGAGCAGTTCTTC. Translation gives CASSIGTSGVSYNEQFF. V is TRBV21-1 and J is TRBJ2-1; the table assigns TRBD2, which was not confirmed against the DNA. TRBV21-1 is noted as a pseudogene. The CDR3 has 17 residues.